The clone carrying this T cell receptor (beta chain) was recorded only once. The sample belongs to a study of blood T cell repertoires in COVID-19. Germline assignment: CDR1 SGHKS and CDR2 YYEKEE (reference sequence). The CDR3 sequence is 17 residues long. Trimming left V 4 bases short and J 5 bases short, with 24 bases between. Measured with immunoSEQ multiplex PCR; TCRdb has only the in-frame clones, and not every one. The repertoire has fewer than 300,000 clones, 91% of them found once; the top ten carry just over 2.5%. Sequenced input: peripheral blood. The receptor comes from a person between 18 and 30 years old with COVID-19, enrolled during active disease. V usage is TRBV5-5 and J usage is TRBJ2-5, with D perhaps TRBD2 (6 bases). DNA for the CDR3: TGTGCCAGCAGCCCGGTGGGGGGACGTTCGGTTCCGGAGACCCAGTACTTC. Protein product: CASSPVGGRSVPETQYF. Combining the CDR3 with reference TRBV5-5 and TRBJ2-5 gives the whole variable domain DAGVTQSPTHLIKTRGQQVTLRCSPISGHKSVSWYQQVLGQGPQFIFQYYEKEERGRGNFPDRFSARQFPNYSSELNVNALLLGDSALYLCASSPVGGRSVPETQYFGPGTRLLVL.